The entry that follows covers one T cell receptor (beta chain) sequence. Its specificity is unknown. This specimen belongs to a study of T cells in localized non-small cell lung cancer. Findings and limits, study-wide: There were a median roughly 54 of the top 100 tumor clones appearing in adjacent lung.

V lost 3 bases and J 4 bases, leaving 10 bases between the germline ends. Germline V gene lookup returns CDR1 MGHRA and CDR2 YSYEKL. The CDR3 length is 13 residues. Produced via immunoSEQ multiplex PCR; TCRdb's table is partial and in-frame only. The repertoire holds around 25,000 clones, with around 90% as singletons. The chain has TRBV4-1 and TRBJ2-7; D is unresolved. This specimen consisted of peripheral blood, obtained before any cancer treatment. This receptor was obtained from a man between 40 and 69 years old with stage I squamous cell lung carcinoma. As DNA, the CDR3 is TGCGCCAGCAGCCACGGGTTGGGGTACGAGCAGTACTTC. This gives the protein CASSHGLGYEQYF.